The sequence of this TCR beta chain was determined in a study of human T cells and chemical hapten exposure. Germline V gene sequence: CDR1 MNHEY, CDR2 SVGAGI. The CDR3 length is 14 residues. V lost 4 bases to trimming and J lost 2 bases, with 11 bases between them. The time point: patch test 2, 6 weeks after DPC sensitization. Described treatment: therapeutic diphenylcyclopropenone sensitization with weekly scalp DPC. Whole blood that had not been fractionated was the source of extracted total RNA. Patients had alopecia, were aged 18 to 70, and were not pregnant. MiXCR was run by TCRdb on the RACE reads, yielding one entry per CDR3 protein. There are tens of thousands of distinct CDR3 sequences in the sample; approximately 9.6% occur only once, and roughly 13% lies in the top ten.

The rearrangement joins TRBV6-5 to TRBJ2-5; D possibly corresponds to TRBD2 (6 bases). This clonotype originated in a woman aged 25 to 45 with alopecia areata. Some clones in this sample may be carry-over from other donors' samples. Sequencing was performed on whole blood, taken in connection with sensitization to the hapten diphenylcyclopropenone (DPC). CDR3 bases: TGTGCCAGCAGTTCGGGGGTCGGGCAAGAGACCCAGTACTTC. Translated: CASSSGVGQETQYF.